This T cell receptor (beta chain) was captured by sequencing in a study of cytotoxic CD8 clonotypes in ibrutinib-treated CLL. Study-wide results and limits: Clonality rose at ibrutinib response, held steady in sustained remission, and fell toward baseline at progression.

Target depth was 1 in 200,000 to 1 in 1 million T cells, about 10x per clonotype. Method: immunoSEQ multiplex PCR; TCRdb's copy keeps in-frame clones and lacks some. The repertoire holds 120,000 to 150,000 clones, about 72% seen once, with 25% to 30% in the top ten. Cryopreserved PBMCs supplied roughly 1.8 micrograms of genomic DNA for TCR beta libraries. As to this clone: Its specificity is unknown.

Germline lookup yields CDR1 SSHAT and CDR2 FNYEAQ (reference sequence). Trimming pared 1 base from V and 0 bases from J, leaving 7 bases between. This CDR3 is 15 amino acids long. J is TRBJ2-1 and V is TRBV7-7; no clear D gene. The sample consisted of PBMCs, taken after 12 months of ibrutinib treatment. This TCR derives from a human donor with chronic lymphocytic leukemia. For the CDR3, the DNA is TGTGCCAGCAGCTTAGGGGGAAACTCCTACAATGAGCAGTTCTTC. It codes for CASSLGGNSYNEQFF.